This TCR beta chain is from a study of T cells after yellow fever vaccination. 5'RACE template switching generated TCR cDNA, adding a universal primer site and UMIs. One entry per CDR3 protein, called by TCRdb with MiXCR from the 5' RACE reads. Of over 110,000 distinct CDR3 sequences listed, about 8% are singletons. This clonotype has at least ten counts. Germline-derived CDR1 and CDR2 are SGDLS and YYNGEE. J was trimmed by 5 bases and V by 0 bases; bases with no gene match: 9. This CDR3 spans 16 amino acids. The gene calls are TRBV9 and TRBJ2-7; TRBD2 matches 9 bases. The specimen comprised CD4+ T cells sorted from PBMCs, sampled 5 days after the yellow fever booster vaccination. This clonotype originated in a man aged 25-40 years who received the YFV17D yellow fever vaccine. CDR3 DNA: TGTGCCAGCAGCGTAGCTTTGCGGGAGGGCCAGGACGAGCAGTACTTC. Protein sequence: CASSVALREGQDEQYF. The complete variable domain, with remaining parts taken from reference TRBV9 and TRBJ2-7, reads DSGVTQTPKHLITATGQRVTLRCSPRSGDLSVYWYQQSLDQGLQFLIQYYNGEERAKGNILERFSAQQFPDLHSELNLSSLELGDSALYFCASSVALREGQDEQYFGPGTRLTVT.